One and the same sample provided the 11 T cell receptor beta chains below, sequenced in a study of Ad26.COV2.S vaccination and SARS-CoV-2 variants (dated by TCRdb to the early 2020s). The treatment or condition label on this specimen signifies: approximately 18 received Ad26.COV2.S at low or high dose, single or two shots; roughly five received placebo; per-sample allocation not given. For vaccine and placebo recipients, repertoires were sequenced using samples collected on day 63 after the first injection. Library construction relied on the immunoSEQ multiplex PCR assay. As stored in TCRdb, this immuneACCESS dataset retains in-frame rearrangements with V and J assigned. A fraction of the clones does not appear; measured against another copy, unresolved V genes explain less than half of the discrepancy, and the remainder lacks a known reason. For this sample there are approximately 420,000 clones; over 75% appear just once. 3.6% of the sample rests with the top ten.

The sample in question was peripheral blood, obtained in a trial of Ad26.COV2.S vaccine versus placebo. These receptors originate from a person between 18 and 59 years old who received the Ad26.COV2.S COVID-19 vaccine or a placebo.

The chain has TRBV28 and TRBJ1-2, with 9 bases fitting TRBD1. This CDR3 comprises 13 residues. Trimming at V came to 3 bases and at J to 6 bases, leaving 2 bases not matched to a gene. Per germline, CDR1 MDHEN and CDR2 SYDVKM. In nucleotides, the CDR3 is TGTGCCAGCAGTTTGGGGACAGGGCATGGCTACACCTTC. This translates into CASSLGTGHGYTF.

V and J are TRBV4-1 and TRBJ2-7; TRBD1 might be the D (6 bases). V lost 1 base and J lost 0, with 16 bases in between. The germline CDR1 and CDR2 sequences are MGHRA and YSYEKL. CDR3 length: 17 amino acids. CDR3 amino acids: CASSQGTGHYLSYEQYF. CDR3 sequence (DNA): TGCGCCAGCAGCCAAGGTACAGGGCATTACCTCTCCTACGAGCAGTACTTC.

The rearrangement joins TRBV5-6 to TRBJ2-3; D possibly uses TRBD1 or TRBD2 (5 bases each). The CDR3 totals 12 residues. Trimming cost V 3 bases and J 10 bases, with 12 bases left between them. CDR1 SGHDT and CDR2 YYEEEE come from the germline V gene. The CDR3, as DNA: TGTGCCAGCAGCTGGGGGTTGTTAGCGCAGTATTTT. Protein: CASSWGLLAQYF.

The chain recombines TRBV2 with TRBJ2-2; 11 positions match TRBD2. The J segment lost 7 bases and the V segment lost 4 bases, leaving 5 bases of the junction unmatched. Germline CDR1 is SNHLY and CDR2 is FYNNEI. The CDR3 spans 15 residues. DNA of the CDR3: TGTGCCAGCAGTGGTAGCGGGGGGGCCTTCGGGGAGCTGTTTTTT. Translating gives CASSGSGGAFGELFF.

The CDR3 region has the DNA TGTGCCAGCGACTCCTCGGACAGGGGTATTCAGCCCCAGCATTTT. Its translation is CASDSSDRGIQPQHF. The chain uses TRBV6-9 and TRBJ1-5; TRBD1 agrees at 9 bases. This CDR3 has 15 residues. V shed 8 bases, J shed 6 bases, and the junction held 11 bases outside the gene matches. The germline CDR1 and CDR2 sequences are MNHGY and SVAAGI.

This clone was recorded only once. The V call is TRBV15, the J call TRBJ1-2, with 9 positions matching TRBD1. CDR3 size: 15 residues. With 5 bases clipped from V and 0 bases from J, the junction kept 4 bases outside the gene matches. Per the germline V gene, CDR1 is LNHNV and CDR2 is YYDKDF (reference sequence). In DNA, the CDR3 is TGTGCCACCAGCCTCACAGGGGGCTCTAACTATGGCTACACCTTC. Its translation: CATSLTGGSNYGYTF.

V usage is TRBV28 and J usage is TRBJ1-5, with 7 positions matching TRBD1. V trimming: 3 bases; J trimming: 5 bases; junction bases outside the gene matches: 10. Looked up from germline, CDR1 is MDHEN and CDR2 is SYDVKM. This CDR3 contains 16 residues. CDR3 sequence (DNA): TGTGCCAGCAGTTTTGCCGGGACAGAGAGCCATCAGCCCCAGCATTTT. Its translation is CASSFAGTESHQPQHF.

The chain carries TRBV11-2 and TRBJ2-7; 11 bases align to TRBD2. The CDR3 totals 15 residues. V was pared by 1 base and J by 3 bases, with 2 bases of the junction left unmatched. From germline, CDR1 is SGHAT and CDR2 FQNNGV. The CDR3 DNA is TGTGCCAGCAGCTTAGGACTAGCGGGGAACTACGAGCAGTACTTC. Its protein is CASSLGLAGNYEQYF.

The J gene is TRBJ2-2, the V gene TRBV10-3; D gene ambiguous. From germline, CDR1 is ENHRY and CDR2 SYGVKD. This CDR3 comprises 16 residues. The ends were cut back, 9 bases at V and 0 bases at J, with 17 bases in the middle. The CDR3 sequence: CAMKSSGTANTGELFF. The CDR3 coding sequence is TGTGCCATGAAGTCTAGTGGTACAGCGAACACCGGGGAGCTGTTTTTT.

The rearrangement joins TRBV19 to TRBJ1-1; TRBD1 matches at 7 bases. Germline V lookup: CDR1 LNHDA, CDR2 SQIVND (reference sequence). Losses at the gene ends were 7 bases for V and 3 bases for J; bases not matched to a gene: 5. This CDR3 has 13 residues. The CDR3 region has the DNA TGTGCCAGTATTAAGACAGGGTACACTGAAGCTTTCTTT. Protein: CASIKTGYTEAFF.

This sequence joins TRBV19 and TRBJ1-1; TRBD1 agrees at 9 bases. The germline CDR1 and CDR2 sequences are LNHDA and SQIVND (reference sequence). This CDR3 has 18 amino acids. Trimming removed 3 bases from V and 0 bases from J; junction bases left unmatched: 11. The CDR3: CASSIAGQGKMMNTEAFF. The CDR3 DNA reads as TGTGCCAGTAGTATTGCGGGACAGGGAAAAATGATGAACACTGAAGCTTTCTTT.